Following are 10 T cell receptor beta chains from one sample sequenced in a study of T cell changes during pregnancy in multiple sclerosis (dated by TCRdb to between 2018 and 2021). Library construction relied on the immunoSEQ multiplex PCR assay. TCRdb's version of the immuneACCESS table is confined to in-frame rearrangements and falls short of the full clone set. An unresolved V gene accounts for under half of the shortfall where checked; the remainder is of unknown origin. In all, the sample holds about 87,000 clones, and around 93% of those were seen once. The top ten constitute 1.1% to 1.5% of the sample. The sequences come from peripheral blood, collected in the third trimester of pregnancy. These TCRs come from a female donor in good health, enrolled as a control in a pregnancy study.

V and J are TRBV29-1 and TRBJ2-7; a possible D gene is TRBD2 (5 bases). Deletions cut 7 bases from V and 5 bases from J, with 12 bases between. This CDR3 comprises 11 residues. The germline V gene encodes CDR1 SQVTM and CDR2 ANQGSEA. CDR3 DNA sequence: TGCAGCGCCGCGGAGGTACACGAGCAGTACTTC. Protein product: CSAAEVHEQYF.

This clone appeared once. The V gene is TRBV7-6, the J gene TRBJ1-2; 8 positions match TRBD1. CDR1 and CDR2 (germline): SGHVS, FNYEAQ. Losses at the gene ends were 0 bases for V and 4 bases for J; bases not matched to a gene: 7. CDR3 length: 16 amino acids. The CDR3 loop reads CASSLASRGQSYGYTF. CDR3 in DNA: TGTGCCAGCAGCTTAGCATCCAGGGGGCAGAGCTATGGCTACACCTTC.

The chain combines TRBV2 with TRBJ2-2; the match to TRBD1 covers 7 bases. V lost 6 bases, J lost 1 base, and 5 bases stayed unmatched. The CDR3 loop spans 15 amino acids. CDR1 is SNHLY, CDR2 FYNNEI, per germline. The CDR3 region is CASRSGTENTGELFF. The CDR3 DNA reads TGTGCCAGCAGGTCCGGGACAGAGAACACCGGGGAGCTGTTTTTT.

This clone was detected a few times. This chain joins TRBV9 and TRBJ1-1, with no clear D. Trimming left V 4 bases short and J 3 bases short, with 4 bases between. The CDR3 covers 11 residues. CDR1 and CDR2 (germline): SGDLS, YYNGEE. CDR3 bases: TGTGCCAGCAGCCGGGACACTGAAGCTTTCTTT. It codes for CASSRDTEAFF.

The CDR3 loop reads CASSRYEQYF. Written as DNA, the CDR3 is TGTGCCAGCAGCCGCTACGAGCAGTACTTC. V is TRBV28 and J is TRBJ2-7; no firm D call. The CDR3 sequence is 10 residues long. Germline assignment: CDR1 MDHEN and CDR2 SYDVKM. Trimming took 6 bases from V and 3 from J, leaving 3 bases between them.

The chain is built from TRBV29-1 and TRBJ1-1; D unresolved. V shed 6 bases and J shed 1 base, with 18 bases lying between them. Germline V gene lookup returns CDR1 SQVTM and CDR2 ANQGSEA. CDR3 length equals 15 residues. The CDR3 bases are TGCAGCGTCCACAACGTGGGTCGAGGGAACACTGAAGCTTTCTTT. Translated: CSVHNVGRGNTEAFF.

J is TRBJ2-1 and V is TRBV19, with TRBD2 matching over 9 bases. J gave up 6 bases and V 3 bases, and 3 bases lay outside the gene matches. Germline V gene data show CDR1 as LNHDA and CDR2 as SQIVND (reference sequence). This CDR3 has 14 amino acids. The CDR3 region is CASSMGTSRNEQFF. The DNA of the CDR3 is TGTGCCAGTAGTATGGGGACTAGCCGCAATGAGCAGTTCTTC. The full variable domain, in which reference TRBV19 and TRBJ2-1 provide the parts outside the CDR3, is DGGITQSPKYLFRKEGQNVTLSCEQNLNHDAMYWYRQDPGQGLRLIYYSQIVNDFQKGDIAEGYSVSREKKESFPLTVTSAQKNPTAFYLCASSMGTSRNEQFFGPGTRLTVL.

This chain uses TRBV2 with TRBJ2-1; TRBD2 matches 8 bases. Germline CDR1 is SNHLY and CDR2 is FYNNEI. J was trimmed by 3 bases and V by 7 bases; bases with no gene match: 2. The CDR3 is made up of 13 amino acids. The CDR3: CASKLADYNEQFF. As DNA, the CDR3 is TGTGCCAGCAAACTAGCGGACTACAATGAGCAGTTCTTC.

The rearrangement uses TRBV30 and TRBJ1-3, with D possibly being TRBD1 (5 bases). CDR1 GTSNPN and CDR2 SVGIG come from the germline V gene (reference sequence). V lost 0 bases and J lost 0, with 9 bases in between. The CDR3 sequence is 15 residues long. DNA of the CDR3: TGTGCCTGGAGTGTGGGGGGGATCTCTGGAAACACCATATATTTT. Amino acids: CAWSVGGISGNTIYF.

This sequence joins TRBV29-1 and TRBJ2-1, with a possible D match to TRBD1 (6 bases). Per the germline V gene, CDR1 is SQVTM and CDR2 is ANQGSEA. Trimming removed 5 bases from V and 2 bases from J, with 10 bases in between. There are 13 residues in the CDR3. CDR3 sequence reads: CSVRDTAYNEQFF. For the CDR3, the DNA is TGCAGCGTTCGGGACACGGCCTACAATGAGCAGTTCTTC.